This TCR beta chain originates from a study of blood T cell repertoires in COVID-19. The age range of participants was 18 to 89 years, with residence in about two dozen US areas. TCRdb's table, derived via immunoSEQ multiplex PCR, lists solely in-frame clones and lacks some. This table has 250,000 or so clones, about four fifths appearing once. The sequenced material came from PBMCs or T cells enriched from blood (not recorded which). The origin of this receptor is a woman between 35 and 50 years old who had been exposed to COVID-19.

The DNA of the CDR3 is TGTGCCAGCAGCTCCGGCGGGGGGCGAGCCGGGGAGCTGTTTTTT. It translates to CASSSGGGRAGELFF. This sequence joins TRBV5-6 and TRBJ2-2, with 8 bases aligning to TRBD2. The CDR3 extends over 15 amino acids. Unmatched junction bases numbered 7, after V lost 3 bases and J lost 6 bases. The germline gives CDR1 SGHDT, CDR2 YYEEEE.